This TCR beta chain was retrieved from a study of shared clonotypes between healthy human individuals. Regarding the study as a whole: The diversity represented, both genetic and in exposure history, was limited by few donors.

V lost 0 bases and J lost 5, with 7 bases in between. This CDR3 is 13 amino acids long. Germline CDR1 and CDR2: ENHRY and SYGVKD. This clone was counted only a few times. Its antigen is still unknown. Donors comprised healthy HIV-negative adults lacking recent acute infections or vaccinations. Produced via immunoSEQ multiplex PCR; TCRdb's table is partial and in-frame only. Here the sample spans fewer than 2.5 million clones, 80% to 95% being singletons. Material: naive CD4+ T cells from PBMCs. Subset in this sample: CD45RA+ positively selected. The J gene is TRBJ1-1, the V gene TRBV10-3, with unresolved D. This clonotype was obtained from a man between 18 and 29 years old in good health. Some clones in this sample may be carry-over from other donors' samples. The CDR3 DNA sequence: TGTGCCATCAGTGAGTCTGGCAGGACTGAAGCTTTCTTT. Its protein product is CAISESGRTEAFF.